The clone carrying this T cell receptor (beta chain) has at least ten counts. The target antigen is unknown. Germline CDR1 reads SGHKS; CDR2 reads YYEKEE (reference sequence). The CDR3 consists of 14 residues. V lost 2 bases, J lost 6 bases, and 9 bases lay in between. Template switching (which added a universal primer site) was used, and cDNA carried unique molecular identifiers. TCRdb ran MiXCR on the 5' RACE reads and lists one entry per CDR3 protein. The top ten hold approximately 12% of the sample, which has around 100,000 distinct CDR3 sequences, 5.9% seen once. Every one of the donors was a healthy Caucasian. The sample is drawn from a study of identical twins. Study conclusions and caveats: Models underestimated how often monozygotic twins shared out-of-frame TCR alpha. Twin-shared out-of-frame alpha sequences showed excess low generation probability.

The source of this sequence is a woman aged 50 to 60 in good health. The V gene is TRBV5-5, the J gene TRBJ1-6; D is undetermined. Material for sequencing was memory T cells sorted from blood. CDR3 nucleotides: TGTGCCAGCAGCTTAGGCAGGATTAATTCACCCCTCCACTTT. Residues: CASSLGRINSPLHF.